This T cell receptor beta chain was identified during a study of T cells in Graves' hyperthyroidism and ophthalmopathy. For this clonotype: Its target is unknown.

Study-wide findings and caveats: In simple terms, a model built on 13 V-J features told ophthalmopathy apart from stable hyperthyroidism. Most thyroid clonotypes expanded above 0.001 were also detected in blood.

Amplification targeted TCR beta CDR3 regions from RNA transcripts. A set of HTBI primers served as the primers for a first-round RT-PCR of the TCR CDR3. TCRdb independently ran MiXCR on the multiplex PCR reads; one entry per CDR3 protein. The sample lists roughly 570,000 distinct CDR3 sequences, less than 20% occurring once. This clonotype originated in a woman aged 25-40 years with Graves' hyperthyroidism. The sequenced material came from blood.

For the CDR3, the DNA is TGTGCCAGCAGCTTAGTCGCTAGCGCCGCAGATACGCAGTATTTT. Translated: CASSLVASAADTQYF. The chain employs TRBV11-2 and TRBJ2-3; a weak D match, TRBD2 (6 bases). Germline values: CDR1 SGHAT, CDR2 FQNNGV. The CDR3 runs 15 residues. V lost 1 base to trimming and J lost 4 bases, with 12 bases between them.